What follows describes a single T cell receptor beta chain. Its antigen is not identified. This CDR3 is 17 amino acids long. CDR1 is SSHAT and CDR2 is FNYEAQ in the germline V gene (reference sequence). The J segment lost 1 base and the V segment lost 2 bases, leaving 4 bases of the junction unmatched. Measured with immunoSEQ multiplex PCR; TCRdb has only the in-frame clones, and not every one. The sample yields around 58,000 clones, around 87% seen once. This record belongs to a study of OX40 agonist ivuxolimab in advanced cancers. As for the study in general: Patients receiving dose escalation had hepatocellular carcinoma, melanoma, renal cell or head and neck cancer.

Study results and caveats: The antigen specificity of the peripheral T cells (those that were expanded) was not determined.

The rearrangement uses TRBV7-7 and TRBJ2-1; the match to TRBD2 covers 11 bases. The source of this sequence is an adult with an advanced solid tumor such as melanoma, head and neck, liver or kidney cancer. The sample consisted of CD4+ or CD8+ T cells sorted from blood, taken in a trial of the OX40 agonist ivuxolimab. The CDR3 DNA reads as TGTGCCAGCAGCTTAAGGGCTAGCGGGGGGTCCTACAATGAGCAGTTCTTC. This codes for CASSLRASGGSYNEQFF.